This is a list of T cell receptor beta chains from one sample in a study of technical replicates of blood from a handful of donors. TCRdb's table, derived via immunoSEQ multiplex PCR, lists solely in-frame clones and lacks some. The sample has fewer than 45,000 clones; over 95% are singletons. The sample was T cells isolated from PBMCs. The receptors stem from a human donor in good health. The CDR3 runs from the conserved cysteine through the conserved F or W.

V,length,CDR3
TRBV6-5,13,CASSYRTGYGYTF
TRBV28,18,CASSPILGTSGSTDTQYF
TRBV27,15,CASSPVGLAGDEQYF
TRBV9,18,CASSVGILAGGGTDTQYF
TRBV7-9,16,CASSRSGTGDSYGYTF
TRBV7-8,17,CASSPRTSGNPSYEQYF
TRBV27,15,CASSLGSSGSNEQFF
TRBV5-4,17,CASSPIRTETNTGELFF
TRBV29-1,14,CSVVLTGVNQPQHF
TRBV6-6,12,CASSSQNYGYTF
TRBV9,16,CASSVGPGTGSYEQYF
TRBV30,16,CAWIVFRLAGTDTQYF
TRBV14,15,CASSPPIGQLYGYTF
TRBV5-1,15,CASSLIAQSTDTQYF
TRBV7-3,15,CASSLTQGNWDTIYF
TRBV6-5,11,CASSYESGYTF
TRBV7-9,14,CASSLDGQEVRYTF
TRBV27,14,CASSLFPSRDTQYF
TRBV7-9,11,CASSLRGVAFF
TRBV9,14,CASSVGQVAYGYTF
TRBV30,12,CAWGLVAGELFF
TRBV29-1,14,CSAISGRPSYEQYF
TRBV2,13,CASGGGFSYEQYF
TRBV12-5,12,CASGLAGDWAFF
TRBV19,15,CASHDPGQGIYEQYF
TRBV2,16,CASSPWDRELQETQYF
TRBV9,18,CASSVLPGQGEHTGELFF
TRBV6-6,15,CASSSLFGGNQPQHF
TRBV6-1,15,CASYRDSDFNYGYTF
TRBV6-1,15,CASKTVGAGGNEQYF
TRBV30,10,CGGWSGELFF
TRBV7-9,13,CASSADGNQPQHF
TRBV7-9,15,CASSLGRRINTEAFF
TRBV20-1,11,CSATGGEGYTF
TRBV27,16,CASSERGLADSYEQYF
TRBV5-4,17,CASSLDSRDRDVDGYTF
TRBV7-8,17,CASSSGLAGALSYEQYF
TRBV18,19,CASSPNPGLAGGADETQYF
TRBV10-2,15,CASSEWDILTGELFF
TRBV5-5,12,CASSGQHTEAFF
TRBV7-3,15,CASSLTTGFNYGYTF
TRBV6-4,12,CARGLVGYEQYF
TRBV29-1,12,CSVEDGSYEQYF
TRBV6-1,14,CASRQTGNGQPQHF
TRBV5-1,16,CASSFVAGTFSYEQYF
TRBV25-1,12,CASSAGRGSYTF
TRBV27,13,CASSLQKNQPQHF
TRBV7-9,13,CASSSGLTNEQFF
TRBV19,15,CASSKAGTNTGELFF
TRBV11-2,17,CASSLRGGGNHTGELFF
TRBV13,12,CASSLESDGYTF
TRBV5-8,18,CASGYSGRLMWGTGELFF